A single sample is the source of the 9 T cell receptor beta chains below, sequenced in a study of blood T cell repertoires in COVID-19. Generated by immunoSEQ multiplex PCR, the TCRdb table keeps only in-frame clones and is missing some. The table lists around 100,000 clones, roughly 80% of them singletons. Sequenced material: peripheral blood. The receptors stem from a man between 65 and 79 years old with active or convalescent COVID-19.

The rearrangement links TRBV28 to TRBJ2-1, with 8 bases lining up with TRBD2. The V segment lost 2 bases and the J segment 8 bases; nucleotides outside the gene matches: 8. Germline CDR1 is MDHEN and CDR2 is SYDVKM. The CDR3 is 15 amino acids. This CDR3 is CASSLGEREWDEQFF. The CDR3 nucleotides read TGTGCCAGCAGTTTAGGGGAGCGGGAGTGGGATGAGCAGTTCTTC. The complete variable domain, with remaining parts taken from reference TRBV28 and TRBJ2-1, reads DVKVTQSSRYLVKRTGEKVFLECVQDMDHENMFWYRQDPGLGLRLIYFSYDVKMKEKGDIPEGYSVSREKKERFSLILESASTNQTSMYLCASSLGEREWDEQFFGPGTRLTVL.

The chain links TRBV18 to TRBJ2-7; D is perhaps TRBD1 (5 bases). CDR1 is KGHSH and CDR2 is LQKENI in the germline V gene. The V and J ends lost 5 bases and 5 bases respectively, with 13 bases between them. This CDR3 has 13 amino acids. DNA for the CDR3: TGTGCCAGCTCAATAGGACAATCCGACGAGCAGTACTTC. Encoded protein: CASSIGQSDEQYF.

This chain links TRBV4-1 with TRBJ1-3; maybe TRBD1 (6 bases). V was trimmed by 2 bases and J by 0 bases, leaving 17 bases between them. This CDR3 comprises 18 residues. Germline CDR1 is MGHRA and CDR2 is YSYEKL. In DNA form, the CDR3 reads TGCGCCAGCAGCCAAATACCGGGACAACGGGGCTCTGGAAACACCATATATTTT. Amino acid sequence: CASSQIPGQRGSGNTIYF.

This clone was counted between two and nine times. The gene calls are TRBV18 and TRBJ1-4; 7 positions agree with TRBD1. Trimming took 6 bases from V and 7 from J; bases not matched to a gene: 11. The CDR3 is 15 amino acids. The germline CDR1 and CDR2 sequences are KGHSH and LQKENI. Here the CDR3 reads CASSFGTATGEKLFF. CDR3 nucleotides: TGTGCCAGCTCGTTCGGGACAGCTACGGGTGAAAAACTGTTTTTT.

The gene calls are TRBV6-2 or TRBV6-3 and TRBJ1-1, with 9 bases aligning to TRBD1. The CDR3 is made up of 14 amino acids. CDR1 MNHEY and CDR2 SVGEGT come from the germline V gene. The V segment lost 4 bases and the J segment 5 bases; nucleotides outside the gene matches: 5. The CDR3 sequence is CASSFFGTGTEAFF. In nucleotides, the CDR3 is TGTGCCAGCAGTTTCTTCGGGACAGGGACTGAAGCTTTCTTT.

In this sample, this clone turned up a few times. The rearrangement links TRBV7-9 to TRBJ2-7, with 9 bases identical to TRBD2. J was trimmed by 4 bases and V by 4 bases; bases with no gene match: 17. The CDR3 runs 18 residues. Germline CDR1 is SEHNR and CDR2 is FQNEAQ (reference sequence). CDR3 coding DNA: TGTGCCAGCAGCTCAGGGATGGGATCTAGCGGGAAATATTACGAGCAGTACTTC. This gives the protein CASSSGMGSSGKYYEQYF. Full variable domain (missing parts from reference TRBV7-9 and TRBJ2-7): DTGVSQNPRHKITKRGQNVTFRCDPISEHNRLYWYRQTLGQGPEFLTYFQNEAQLEKSRLLSDRFSAERPKGSFSTLEIQRTEQGDSAMYLCASSSGMGSSGKYYEQYFGPGTRLTVT.

Many counts were recorded for this clone. V usage is TRBV5-6 and J usage is TRBJ1-2; possible D gene TRBD1, 5 bases. The CDR3 loop spans 13 amino acids. V lost 0 bases, J lost 4 bases, and 7 bases lay in between. The germline V gene encodes CDR1 SGHDT and CDR2 YYEEEE. DNA for the CDR3: TGTGCCAGCAGCTTGGTACAGGTCTATGGCTACACCTTC. Its protein is CASSLVQVYGYTF.

The chain is built from TRBV30 and TRBJ1-1; unclear D gene. The CDR3 is 13 amino acids. Germline-derived CDR1 and CDR2 are GTSNPN and SVGIG (reference sequence). Trimming stripped 4 bases from V and 5 bases from J, with 14 bases between. The CDR3 here is CAWTLNDGTEAFF. Here the CDR3 DNA reads TGTGCCTGGACCTTGAATGACGGGACTGAAGCTTTCTTT.

This clone was seen a single time. The chain uses TRBV5-1 and TRBJ2-5, with 7 bases lining up with TRBD1. This CDR3 region has 16 residues. After removal of 4 bases from V and 3 bases from J, the junction contained 12 bases not matched to a gene. Germline V gives CDR1 SGHRS, CDR2 YFSETQ. The DNA of the CDR3 is TGCGCCAGCAGCCTGAGGGAAGGGGGCGCGGAAGAGACCCAGTACTTC. Protein: CASSLREGGAEETQYF.